This TCR beta chain was recorded in a study of T cells of healthy individuals. CDR1 is SGHVS and CDR2 is FQNEAQ in the germline V gene. V was pared by 2 bases and J by 0 bases, with 1 base of the junction left unmatched. The length of the CDR3 is 14 residues. This clonotype has ten or more counts. TCRdb fed the 5' RACE reads into MiXCR, producing one record per CDR3 protein. Of about 96,000 distinct CDR3 sequences in the sample, 17% were seen once. This TCR came from a human donor in good health. The chain carries TRBV7-8 and TRBJ2-7; 7 bases are a match to TRBD1. CDR3: CASSLRDSSYEQYF. In DNA, the CDR3 is TGTGCCAGCAGCTTAAGGGACAGCTCCTACGAGCAGTACTTC.